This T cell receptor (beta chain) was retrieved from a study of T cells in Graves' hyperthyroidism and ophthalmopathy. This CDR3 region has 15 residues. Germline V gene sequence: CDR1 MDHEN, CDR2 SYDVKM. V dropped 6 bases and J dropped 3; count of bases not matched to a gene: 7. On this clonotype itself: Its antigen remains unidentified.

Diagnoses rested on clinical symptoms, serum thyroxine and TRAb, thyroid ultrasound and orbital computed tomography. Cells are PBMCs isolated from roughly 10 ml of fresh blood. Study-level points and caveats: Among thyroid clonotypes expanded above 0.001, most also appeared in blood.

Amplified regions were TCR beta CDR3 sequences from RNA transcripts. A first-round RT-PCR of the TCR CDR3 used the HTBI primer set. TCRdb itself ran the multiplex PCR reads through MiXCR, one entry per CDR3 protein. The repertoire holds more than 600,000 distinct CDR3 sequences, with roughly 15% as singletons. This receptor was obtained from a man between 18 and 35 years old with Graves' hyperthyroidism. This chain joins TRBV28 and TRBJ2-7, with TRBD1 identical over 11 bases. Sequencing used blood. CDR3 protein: CASRSTGTGGYEQYF. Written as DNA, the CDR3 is TGTGCCAGCAGAAGCACCGGGACAGGGGGCTACGAGCAGTACTTC.